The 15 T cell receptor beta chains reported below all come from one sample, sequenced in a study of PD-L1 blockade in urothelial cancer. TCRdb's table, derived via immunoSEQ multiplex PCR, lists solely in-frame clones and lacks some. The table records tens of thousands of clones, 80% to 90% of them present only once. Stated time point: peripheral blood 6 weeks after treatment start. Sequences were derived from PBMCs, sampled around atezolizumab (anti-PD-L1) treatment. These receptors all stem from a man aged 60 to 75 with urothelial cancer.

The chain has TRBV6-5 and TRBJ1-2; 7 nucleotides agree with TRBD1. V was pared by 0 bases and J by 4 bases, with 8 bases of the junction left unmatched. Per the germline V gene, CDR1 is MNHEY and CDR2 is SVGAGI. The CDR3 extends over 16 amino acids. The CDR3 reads CASSYSLRGPFYGYTF. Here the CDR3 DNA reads TGTGCCAGCAGTTACTCCCTTAGGGGGCCCTTCTATGGCTACACCTTC.

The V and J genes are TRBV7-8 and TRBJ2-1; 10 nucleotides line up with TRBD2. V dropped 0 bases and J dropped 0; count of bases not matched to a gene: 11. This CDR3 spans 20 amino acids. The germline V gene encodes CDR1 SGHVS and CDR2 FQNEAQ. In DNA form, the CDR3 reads TGTGCCAGCAGCTTAGCGGGGCGACGTTTAGCGGGGGGCTCCTACAATGAGCAGTTCTTC. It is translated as CASSLAGRRLAGGSYNEQFF.

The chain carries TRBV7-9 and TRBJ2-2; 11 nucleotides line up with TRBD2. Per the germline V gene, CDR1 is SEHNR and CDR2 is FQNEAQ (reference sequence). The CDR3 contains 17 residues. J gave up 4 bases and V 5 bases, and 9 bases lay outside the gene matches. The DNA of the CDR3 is TGTGCCAGCAGCCCCCATCTTGGACTAGCGGGCACCGGGGAGCTGTTTTTT. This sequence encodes CASSPHLGLAGTGELFF.

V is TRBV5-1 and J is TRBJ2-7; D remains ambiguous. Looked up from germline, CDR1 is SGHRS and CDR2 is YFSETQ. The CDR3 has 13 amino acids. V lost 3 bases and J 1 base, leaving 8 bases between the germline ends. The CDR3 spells CASSSGSSYEQYF. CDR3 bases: TGCGCCAGCAGCTCCGGGTCGTCCTACGAGCAGTACTTC.

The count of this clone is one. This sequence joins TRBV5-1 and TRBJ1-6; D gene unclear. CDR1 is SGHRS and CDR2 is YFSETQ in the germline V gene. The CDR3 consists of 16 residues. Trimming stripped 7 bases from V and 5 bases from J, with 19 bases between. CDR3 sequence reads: CASGVEGIGNNSPLHF. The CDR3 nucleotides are TGCGCCAGCGGGGTGGAGGGCATCGGAAATAATTCACCCCTCCACTTT.

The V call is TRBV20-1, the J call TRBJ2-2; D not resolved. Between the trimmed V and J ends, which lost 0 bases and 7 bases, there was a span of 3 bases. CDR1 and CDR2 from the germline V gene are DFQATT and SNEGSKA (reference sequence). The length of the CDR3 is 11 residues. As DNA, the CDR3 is TGCAGTGCTAGAGACCACGGGGAGCTGTTTTTT. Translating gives CSARDHGELFF.

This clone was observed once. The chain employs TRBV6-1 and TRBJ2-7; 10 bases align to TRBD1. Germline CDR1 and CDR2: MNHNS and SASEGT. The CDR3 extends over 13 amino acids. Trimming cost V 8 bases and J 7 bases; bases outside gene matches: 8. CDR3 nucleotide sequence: TGTGCCAGCGAAAGGACAGGGGGTATGGAGCAGTACTTC. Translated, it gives CASERTGGMEQYF.

CDR3 amino acids: CASSFLMTSGEETQYF. The CDR3 coding sequence is TGTGCCAGCAGCTTCCTAATGACTAGCGGGGAAGAGACCCAGTACTTC. V usage is TRBV5-8 and J usage is TRBJ2-5, with 11 bases fitting TRBD2. Germline-derived CDR1 and CDR2 are SGHTS and YDEGEE. The CDR3 spans 16 residues. V shed 2 bases, J shed 3 bases, and the junction held 6 bases outside the gene matches.

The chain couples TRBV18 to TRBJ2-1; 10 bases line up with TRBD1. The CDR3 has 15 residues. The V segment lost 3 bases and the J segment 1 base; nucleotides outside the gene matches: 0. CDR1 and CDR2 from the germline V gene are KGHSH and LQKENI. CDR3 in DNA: TGTGCCAGCTCACCGGGACAGGGGTCCTACAATGAGCAGTTCTTC. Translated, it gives CASSPGQGSYNEQFF. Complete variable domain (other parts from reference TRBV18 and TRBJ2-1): NAGVMQNPRHLVRRRGQEARLRCSPMKGHSHVYWYRQLPEEGLKFMVYLQKENIIDESGMPKERFSAEFPKEGPSILRIQQVVRGDSAAYFCASSPGQGSYNEQFFGPGTRLTVL.

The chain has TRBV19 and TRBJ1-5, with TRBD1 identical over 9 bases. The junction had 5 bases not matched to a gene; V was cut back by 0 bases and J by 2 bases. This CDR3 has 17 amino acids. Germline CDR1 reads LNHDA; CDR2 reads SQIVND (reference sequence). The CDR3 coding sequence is TGTGCCAGTAGTATAGAAGGGACAGGGACGGGCAATCAGCCCCAGCATTTT. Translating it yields CASSIEGTGTGNQPQHF.

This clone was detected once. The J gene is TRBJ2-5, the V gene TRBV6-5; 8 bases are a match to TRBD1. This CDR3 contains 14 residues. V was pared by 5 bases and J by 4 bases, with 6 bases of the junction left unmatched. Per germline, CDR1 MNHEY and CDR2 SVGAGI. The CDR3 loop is CASSPRTGRETQYF. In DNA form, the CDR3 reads TGTGCCAGCAGTCCTCGGACAGGGAGAGAGACCCAGTACTTC.

The chain's CDR3 is CASSLRGGDYEQYF. The DNA of the CDR3 is TGTGCCAGCAGCTTACGGGGGGGGGACTACGAGCAGTACTTC. The chain carries TRBV11-3 and TRBJ2-7; the match to TRBD2 covers 8 bases. The germline V gene has CDR1 SGHNT and CDR2 YENEEA. The CDR3 has 14 amino acids. Losses at the gene ends were 2 bases for V and 3 bases for J; bases not matched to a gene: 3.

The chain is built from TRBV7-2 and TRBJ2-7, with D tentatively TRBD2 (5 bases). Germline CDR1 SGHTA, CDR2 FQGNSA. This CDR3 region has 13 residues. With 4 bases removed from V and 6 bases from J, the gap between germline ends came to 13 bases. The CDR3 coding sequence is TGTGCCAGCAGCTCCGTCGTGGGGAGCGAGCAGTACTTC. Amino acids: CASSSVVGSEQYF.

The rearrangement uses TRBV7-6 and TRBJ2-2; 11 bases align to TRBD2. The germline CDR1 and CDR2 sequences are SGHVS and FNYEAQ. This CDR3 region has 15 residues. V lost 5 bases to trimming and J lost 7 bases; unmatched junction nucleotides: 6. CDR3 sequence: CASSPTSGTGGELFF. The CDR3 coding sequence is TGTGCCAGCAGCCCGACTAGCGGGACTGGCGGGGAGCTGTTTTTT.

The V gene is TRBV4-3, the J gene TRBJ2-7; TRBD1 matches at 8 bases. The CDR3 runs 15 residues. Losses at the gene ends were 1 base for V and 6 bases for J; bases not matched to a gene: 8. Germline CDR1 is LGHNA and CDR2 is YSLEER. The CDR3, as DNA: TGCGCCAGCAGCCAAGTACTACAGGGGGACTCCGAGCAGTACTTC. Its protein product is CASSQVLQGDSEQYF.